The sequence of this T cell receptor beta chain was determined in a study of metastatic and nonmetastatic thyroid tumors (dated by TCRdb to 2018 to 2020). For context, the study as a whole: Repertoires from peripheral blood and from tumor or nodule tissue samples of malignant and benign thyroid patients were compared.

The library came from PCR. Sequenced using an Illumina HiSeq 4000. High-throughput sequencing was used to profile the TCR beta-chain CDR3 region of every patient. The paper's processing steps were these. The researchers built a classifier to tell apart papillary thyroid cancer patients with distant metastasis, based on CDR3 differences among clinicopathological groups. The Shannon index was used to measure repertoire diversity, and the Morisita-Horn index was used to measure how similar tumor and blood repertoires were. In-frame beta chains were kept once TCRdb had trimmed the public reads at Q25 with fastp and called clones with MiXCR. Here the V and J calls rest on TCRdb's processing, not on the authors' analysis. Within this sample are over 50,000 clones, with 30% of them counted one time only. Of the sample, about a sixth is held by the ten largest clones. Overall results and qualifications from the work: In both blood and tumor samples, TCR beta diversity was reported to be significantly higher in malignant tumors than in benign nodules.

This clone showed up just a few times. Its binding antigen is unknown. Within one base of it there is no much larger clone, and no base qualities were kept. No treatment had been received by any patient before thyroid surgery. Patient clinical samples collected from about 2012 to 2018 were retrospectively analysed using T-cell receptor beta sequencing. Here V drops 6 bases and J drops 2 bases, and the junction holds 3 bases not matched to any gene. The CDR3 starts with the cysteine, ends with the phenylalanine, and has 13 residues. Of the read, only the CDR3 DNA is kept; its 39 bases are in frame from base 1. Per the germline V gene (reference sequence), DFQATT is the CDR1 and SNEGSKA is the CDR2.

The specimen sequenced was blood. The V and J segments used are TRBV20-1 and TRBJ1-4; TRBD1 matches 7 bases in the middle. The TCR originated in a female donor with papillary thyroid cancer or a benign thyroid nodule (not recorded which). Some clones in this sample may be carry-over from other donors' samples. The CDR3 protein is CSARGGTNEKLFF. The DNA is TGCAGTGCCAGGGGGGGCACTAATGAAAAACTGTTTTTT.